Following are 32 T cell receptor beta chains from one sample sequenced in a study of blood T cell repertoires in COVID-19. Only in-frame clones appear in the TCRdb table, and some are missing; sequencing was by immunoSEQ multiplex PCR. Of roughly 290,000 clones in the sample, more than 85% were seen once. The sequenced sample was peripheral blood. These receptors originate from a man aged 25-45 years with acute or convalescent COVID-19.

This chain joins TRBV5-4 and TRBJ1-2, with D hard to call. The V end lost 0 bases, the J end lost 4 bases, and 4 bases lay between the germline ends. This CDR3 is built from 12 residues. The germline gives CDR1 SGHNT, CDR2 YYREEE (reference sequence). In DNA form, the CDR3 reads TGTGCCAGCAGCTTGGACACCTATGGCTACACCTTC. It codes for CASSLDTYGYTF.

The table lists this clone with a count of one. The gene calls are TRBV5-5 and TRBJ1-2; 12 nucleotides line up with TRBD1. The CDR3 sequence is 15 residues long. Germline V gene data show CDR1 as SGHKS and CDR2 as YYEKEE (reference sequence). With 2 bases clipped from V and 8 bases from J, the junction kept 7 bases outside the gene matches. DNA for the CDR3: TGTGCCAGCAGCTTCGTAGGGACAGGGGGCGGAGGCTACACCTTC. This encodes CASSFVGTGGGGYTF.

The chain recombines TRBV18 with TRBJ2-7, with 11 positions matching TRBD1. Germline assignment: CDR1 KGHSH and CDR2 LQKENI. This CDR3 spans 17 amino acids. With 2 bases clipped from V and 0 bases from J, the junction kept 6 bases outside the gene matches. The CDR3 DNA reads as TGTGCCAGCTCACCATCAGGACAGGGGGCATTCTCCTACGAGCAGTACTTC. It is translated as CASSPSGQGAFSYEQYF.

The rearrangement uses TRBV9 and TRBJ2-5; D possibly corresponds to TRBD1 (7 bases). This CDR3 contains 13 residues. The V end was cut by 4 bases, the J end by 3 bases, with 10 bases between. Germline V gene sequence: CDR1 SGDLS, CDR2 YYNGEE. CDR3: CASSPRGEETQYF. CDR3 sequence (DNA): TGTGCCAGCAGCCCCAGGGGGGAAGAGACCCAGTACTTC.

V and J are TRBV28 and TRBJ1-2, with 7 bases aligning to TRBD1. CDR3 length: 13 amino acids. Germline trimming cut 3 bases from V and 7 bases from J; bases unmatched to any gene: 5. Germline V gene lookup returns CDR1 MDHEN and CDR2 SYDVKM. The CDR3 is CASSFRAGGGYTF. CDR3 nucleotides: TGTGCCAGCAGTTTTCGGGCAGGGGGTGGCTACACCTTC.

This chain joins TRBV3-1 (or the pseudogene TRBV3-2) and TRBJ1-1; no reliable D call. V was trimmed by 3 bases and J by 4 bases, leaving 6 bases between them. CDR1 LGHDT and CDR2 YNNKEL come from the germline V gene (reference sequence). This CDR3 spans 12 amino acids. The CDR3 region is CASSHASTEAFF. The CDR3 DNA follows: TGTGCCAGCAGCCACGCGAGCACTGAAGCTTTCTTT.

This chain connects TRBV28 to TRBJ1-1, with a tentative D call TRBD1 (6 bases). Germline CDR1 MDHEN, CDR2 SYDVKM. The CDR3 runs to 16 residues. The germline V and J ends were trimmed by 6 bases and 5 bases, with 22 bases remaining between them. As DNA, the CDR3 is TGTGCCAGCAGGAAAGGCGGGGGGGGCCAGTATACTGAAGCTTTCTTT. This translates into CASRKGGGGQYTEAFF.

This chain connects TRBV5-4 to TRBJ1-4; D is ambiguous. From germline, CDR1 is SGHNT and CDR2 YYREEE (reference sequence). Trimming removed 5 bases from V and 5 bases from J, with 16 bases in between. The CDR3 totals 15 residues. The CDR3 nucleotides are TGTGCCAGCAGACCTACCGGGAGTAAAAATGAAAAACTGTTTTTT. This encodes CASRPTGSKNEKLFF.

J is TRBJ1-6 and V is TRBV27; D may be TRBD1 (5 bases). This CDR3 region has 14 residues. The V gene's germline CDR1 is MNHEY and CDR2 SMNVEV (reference sequence). The germline V and J ends were trimmed by 3 bases and 5 bases, with 8 bases remaining between them. The CDR3 DNA follows: TGTGCCAGCAGTTTCCCACAGGATAATTCACCCCTCCACTTT. Its protein is CASSFPQDNSPLHF.

V is TRBV5-8 and J is TRBJ2-7; 7 nucleotides line up with TRBD2. Germline lookup yields CDR1 SGHTS and CDR2 YDEGEE. This CDR3 contains 15 residues. V lost 4 bases and J lost 3; bases outside the gene matches: 10. CDR3 in DNA: TGTGCCAGCAGCGGGAGGCCGACTAGCAGCTACGAGCAGTACTTC. The encoded protein is CASSGRPTSSYEQYF.

The chain joins TRBV5-1 to TRBJ2-2, with a weak D call TRBD2 (6 bases). Germline lookup yields CDR1 SGHRS and CDR2 YFSETQ. The CDR3 contains 15 residues. The V end lost 6 bases, the J end lost 5 bases, and 17 bases lay between the germline ends. The CDR3 nucleotides are TGCGCCAGCACGGGGGTGTCGGGATGGACCGGGGAGCTGTTTTTT. It specifies CASTGVSGWTGELFF.

CDR3 sequence: CATSSGSNTEAFF. The CDR3 DNA reads TGTGCCACCAGTTCAGGTTCGAACACTGAAGCTTTCTTT. The chain uses TRBV24-1 and TRBJ1-1; the D is unclear. V was pared by 6 bases and J by 1 base, with 8 bases between. From germline, CDR1 is KGHDR and CDR2 SFDVKD. The CDR3 runs to 13 residues.

The gene calls are TRBV27 and TRBJ2-7; D ambiguous. In germline, CDR1 is MNHEY, CDR2 SMNVEV (reference sequence). Trimming removed 2 bases at V and 4 bases at J, with 9 bases between. This CDR3 is 13 amino acids long. The CDR3 here is CASSLSSGYEQYF. The DNA for the CDR3 is TGTGCCAGCAGTTTAAGTTCGGGTTACGAGCAGTACTTC.

As to this clone: The junction differs from germline at one of its ends, possibly a read error. V gene TRBV7-7 combines with J gene TRBJ2-7; 9 bases align to TRBD1. Per germline, CDR1 SSHAT and CDR2 FNYEAQ (reference sequence). This CDR3 has 15 residues. The CDR3 DNA follows: TGTGCTAGCAGCTTAGGGGGACAGGGCGGACACGAGCAGTACTTC. Translated, it gives CASSLGGQGGHEQYF.

This chain joins TRBV28 and TRBJ1-2; D gene uncertain. There are 14 residues in the CDR3. Trimming removed 5 bases at V and 6 bases at J, with 16 bases between. Germline V CDR1 and CDR2: MDHEN, SYDVKM. The CDR3 DNA sequence: TGTGCCAGCAGTCTCCCCTACAGTACCCATGGCTACACCTTC. The encoded protein is CASSLPYSTHGYTF.

This rearrangement joins TRBV18 to TRBJ2-2, with 7 bases fitting TRBD1. Germline trimming cut 5 bases from V and 1 base from J; bases unmatched to any gene: 4. In germline, CDR1 is KGHSH, CDR2 LQKENI. The CDR3 runs to 15 residues. CDR3 coding DNA: TGTGCCAGCTCAGTTCGACAGGGGAACACCGGGGAGCTGTTTTTT. As protein: CASSVRQGNTGELFF.

The V and J genes are TRBV6-5 and TRBJ2-7; D gene uncertain. V was pared by 10 bases and J by 6 bases, with 13 bases between. Germline values: CDR1 MNHEY, CDR2 SVGAGI. The CDR3 runs 11 residues. The CDR3 DNA reads TGTGCCACCTATCTGATTGGCGAGCAGTACTTC. It is translated as CATYLIGEQYF.

This chain joins TRBV19 and TRBJ1-5; 9 nucleotides line up with TRBD1. Germline CDR1 reads LNHDA; CDR2 reads SQIVND (reference sequence). The V segment lost 6 bases and the J segment 7 bases; nucleotides outside the gene matches: 7. The CDR3 is made up of 14 amino acids. In nucleotides, the CDR3 is TGTGCCAGTAGAAGGGACAGGGAACGCCAGCCCCAGCATTTT. Its protein is CASRRDRERQPQHF.

The chain joins TRBV18 to TRBJ1-1, with unresolved D. From germline, CDR1 is KGHSH and CDR2 LQKENI. V was cut by 3 bases and J by 3 bases, with 17 bases left in between. There are 16 residues in the CDR3. The CDR3 coding sequence is TGTGCCAGCTCACCGGGCCCCCCTCGGAGGGACACTGAAGCTTTCTTT. As protein: CASSPGPPRRDTEAFF.

The rearrangement uses TRBV2 and TRBJ1-2; 9 bases align to TRBD1. Germline loops: CDR1 SNHLY, CDR2 FYNNEI. The CDR3 covers 14 residues. The V segment lost 4 bases and the J segment 6 bases; nucleotides outside the gene matches: 6. CDR3: CASSALGQGNGYTF. DNA of the CDR3: TGTGCCAGCAGTGCTCTCGGACAGGGGAATGGCTACACCTTC.

V usage is TRBV28 and J usage is TRBJ1-2, with D possibly being TRBD1 (6 bases). V was trimmed by 0 bases and J by 6 bases, leaving 14 bases between them. This CDR3 has 15 amino acids. The V gene's germline CDR1 is MDHEN and CDR2 SYDVKM. Here the CDR3 reads CASSLWGTGRDGYTF. In nucleotides, the CDR3 is TGTGCCAGCAGTTTATGGGGAACAGGGCGGGATGGCTACACCTTC.

The J gene is TRBJ2-3, the V gene TRBV27, with a tentative D call TRBD2 (6 bases). CDR3 length equals 14 residues. V was cut by 4 bases and J by 2 bases, with 10 bases left in between. The germline V gene has CDR1 MNHEY and CDR2 SMNVEV (reference sequence). CDR3 DNA: TGTGCCAGCAGTTCGGCGGGGCTCACAGATACGCAGTATTTT. Translating gives CASSSAGLTDTQYF.

The V gene is TRBV14, the J gene TRBJ2-1, with a weak D call TRBD2 (6 bases). This CDR3 comprises 12 residues. CDR1 and CDR2 from the germline V gene are SGHDN and FVKESK. V lost 5 bases to trimming and J lost 14 bases, with 16 bases between them. CDR3 protein: CASSLTGLREFF. The CDR3 bases are TGTGCCAGCAGCTTAACCGGACTAAGGGAGTTCTTC.

The chain carries TRBV6-5 and TRBJ2-3; TRBD2 aligns across 7 bases. Germline V lookup: CDR1 MNHEY, CDR2 SVGAGI. V was pared by 10 bases and J by 3 bases, with 7 bases of the junction left unmatched. This CDR3 contains 13 residues. The CDR3 is CATSSGGTDTQYF. In DNA, the CDR3 is TGTGCCACCTCTAGCGGAGGGACAGATACGCAGTATTTT.

This clone was found once. The chain has TRBV6-5 and TRBJ1-6; D unresolved. CDR1 and CDR2 from the germline V gene are MNHEY and SVGAGI. V lost 6 bases to trimming and J lost 8 bases, with 5 bases between them. CDR3 length: 11 residues. The CDR3 nucleotides read TGTGCCAGCAGCCGGGATTCACCCCTCCACTTT. Protein sequence: CASSRDSPLHF.

The rearrangement joins TRBV9 to TRBJ2-3; 7 bases align to TRBD2. Germline V gene data show CDR1 as SGDLS and CDR2 as YYNGEE. V lost 0 bases and J lost 0; bases outside the gene matches: 10. The CDR3 extends over 18 amino acids. The CDR3 DNA is TGTGCCAGCAGCGTAGCCCAAACGTTTAGCGGGAGCACAGATACGCAGTATTTT. Its protein is CASSVAQTFSGSTDTQYF.

A few counts support this clone. CDR3 region: CASSSRQGLIHQETQYF. CDR3 in DNA: TGTGCCAGCAGTTCTAGACAGGGTTTGATCCACCAAGAGACCCAGTACTTC. The chain has TRBV28 and TRBJ2-5; TRBD1 matches at 7 bases. V shed 4 bases and J 0 bases; nucleotides not matched to a gene: 11. CDR1 and CDR2 from the germline V gene are MDHEN and SYDVKM. The CDR3 totals 17 residues.

This chain links TRBV6-1 with TRBJ1-1; 9 bases fit TRBD1. The CDR3 contains 14 residues. The V gene end was trimmed by 6 bases and the J gene end by 5 bases; junction bases not matched to a gene: 7. The germline CDR1 and CDR2 sequences are MNHNS and SASEGT. In DNA form, the CDR3 reads TGTGCCAGCAGAGCCGGGACAGGGAGGACTGAAGCTTTCTTT. It specifies CASRAGTGRTEAFF.

Points on this clone: The identical CDR3 is also encoded by other nucleotide sequences in the sample. The chain combines TRBV30 with TRBJ1-5; D is undetermined. Trimming cost V 3 bases and J 0 bases, with 6 bases left between them. This CDR3 comprises 13 residues. Per the germline V gene, CDR1 is GTSNPN and CDR2 is SVGIG (reference sequence). DNA of the CDR3: TGTGCCTGGAGCCCTTATAGCAATCAGCCCCAGCATTTT. It codes for CAWSPYSNQPQHF. The whole variable domain, remainder taken from reference TRBV30 and TRBJ1-5, is SQTIHQWPATLVQPVGSPLSLECTVEGTSNPNLYWYRQAAGRGLQLLFYSVGIGQISSEVPQNLSASRPQDRQFILSSKKLLLSDSGFYLCAWSPYSNQPQHFGDGTRLSIL.

The chain couples TRBV6-5 to TRBJ2-5, with D perhaps TRBD1 (6 bases). The CDR3 is made up of 14 amino acids. Germline assignment: CDR1 MNHEY and CDR2 SVGAGI. Trimming shortened V by 5 bases and J by 3 bases, and 13 bases separated the two germline ends. In DNA, the CDR3 is TGTGCCAGCAGTACCCTCAGGGGTGAAGAGACCCAGTACTTC. Translated: CASSTLRGEETQYF.

The chain links TRBV11-1 to TRBJ1-1; no firm D call. The germline V and J ends were trimmed by 0 bases and 0 bases, with 11 bases remaining between them. The germline gives CDR1 SGHAT, CDR2 FQDESV (reference sequence). CDR3 size: 16 residues. The CDR3 bases are TGTGCCAGCAGCTTAGCGTCCAGTGTCATGAACACTGAAGCTTTCTTT. Its protein product is CASSLASSVMNTEAFF.

By frequency in the sample, this clone is medium-sized. This rearrangement joins TRBV7-9 to TRBJ2-7; D is possibly TRBD2 (7 bases). V was pared by 5 bases and J by 6 bases, with 20 bases between. Germline CDR1 reads SEHNR; CDR2 reads FQNEAQ (reference sequence). This CDR3 spans 15 amino acids. The CDR3 nucleotides are TGTGCCAGCAGCCGACAGGCGGGGGCGCCTCGCGAGCAGTACTTC. Translation: CASSRQAGAPREQYF.